This T cell receptor (beta chain) was sequenced for a study of Ad26.COV2.S vaccination and SARS-CoV-2 variants. Across the study: A COV1001 Ad26.COV2.S trial-arm participant provided the sample. Study observations and caveats: Vaccine recipients had higher spike-specific TCR breadth than placebo recipients.

The treatment denotes: 15 to 20 received Ad26.COV2.S at low or high dose, single or two shots; about 5 received placebo; per-sample allocation not given. After the first vaccine or placebo injection, samples were drawn on day 63. An 18-55-year-old adult in Boston served as donor. Clones were read by immunoSEQ multiplex PCR, and TCRdb kept only the in-frame ones, dropping some. The table shows a few hundred thousand clones, with roughly nine tenths occurring only once. As for this clone: Its antigen is not known.

With 10 bases removed from V and 5 bases from J, the gap between germline ends came to 17 bases. Germline CDR1 and CDR2: SNHLY and FYNNEI. This CDR3 is built from 13 residues. This receptor was taken from a person aged 18 to 59 who received the Ad26.COV2.S COVID-19 vaccine or a placebo. The J gene is TRBJ1-1, the V gene TRBV2; D perhaps matches TRBD1 (5 bases). The sample in question was peripheral blood, obtained in a trial of Ad26.COV2.S vaccine versus placebo. The DNA for the CDR3 is TGTGCCACCCAGCGAGGGGAAGGAACTGAAGCTTTCTTT. It specifies CATQRGEGTEAFF.